Described below is a single T cell receptor (beta chain) sequence and its context. Its antigen is currently unknown. This specimen belongs to a study of T cell responses to AZD1222 COVID-19 vaccine. The study's findings and limits: Spike-wide vaccine-associated CD4 TCRs dominated at 160-218 and 743-854.

Method: immunoSEQ multiplex PCR; TCRdb's copy keeps in-frame clones and lacks some. This table has about 180,000 clones, 88% appearing once. The receptor was derived from an adult who received the AZD1222 COVID-19 vaccine. The sample here was peripheral blood, taken 28 days after the second AZD1222 dose.

DNA for the CDR3: TGTGCCATCAGTCCCACTCTTAGCGGCACCGGGGAGCTGTTTTTT. It is translated as CAISPTLSGTGELFF. The genes are TRBV10-3 and TRBJ2-2; D is possibly TRBD2 (6 bases). This CDR3 contains 15 residues. Trimming cost V 5 bases and J 4 bases, with 14 bases left between them. Germline values: CDR1 ENHRY, CDR2 SYGVKD.